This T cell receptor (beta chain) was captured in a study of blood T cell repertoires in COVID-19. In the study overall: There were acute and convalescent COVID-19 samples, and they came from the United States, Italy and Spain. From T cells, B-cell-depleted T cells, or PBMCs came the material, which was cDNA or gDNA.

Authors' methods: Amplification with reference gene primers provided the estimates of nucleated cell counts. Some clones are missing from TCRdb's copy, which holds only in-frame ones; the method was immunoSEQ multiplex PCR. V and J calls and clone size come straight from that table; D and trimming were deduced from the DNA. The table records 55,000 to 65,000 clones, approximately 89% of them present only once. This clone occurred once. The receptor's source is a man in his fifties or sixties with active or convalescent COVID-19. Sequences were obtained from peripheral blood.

The CDR3 spells CASIQNSEAFF. The CDR3 DNA sequence: TGTGCCAGCATCCAGAATTCTGAAGCTTTCTTT. The rearrangement joins TRBV7-8 to TRBJ1-1; D unclear. Germline lookup yields CDR1 SGHVS and CDR2 FQNEAQ. The CDR3 contains 11 residues. V gave up 7 bases and J gave up 6 bases, with 9 bases separating them.